A selection of T cell receptor beta chains follows, all from one sample in a study of blood T cell repertoires in COVID-19. Sequencing was performed with immunoSEQ multiplex PCR; in TCRdb, only in-frame clones are kept and a portion is missing. The data hold around 160,000 clones, with around 81% observed a single time. The sample was peripheral blood. The receptor set was obtained from a man between 60 and 70 years old with active or convalescent COVID-19. Both conserved end residues are trimmed from each CDR3. Each record gives: D gene, V gene, J gene, CDR3 protein. A D gene is named only where the DNA matches it firmly.

>.|TRBV3-1/TRBV3-2|TRBJ1-5
ASSQDGRGGSRNQPQH
>.|TRBV2|TRBJ1-1
ASSERQENTEAF
>.|TRBV19|TRBJ2-2
ASSGTATGELF
>TRBD1|TRBV6-5|TRBJ1-5
ASSSGTVNQPQH
>TRBD1|TRBV6-5|TRBJ1-1
ASSYHTGAEAF
>.|TRBV5-1|TRBJ2-7
ASSSSGSPYEQY
>.|TRBV2|TRBJ1-4
ASNRDEKLF
>TRBD1|TRBV24-1|TRBJ2-3
ATSDTGTGLRTDTQY
>.|TRBV4-1|TRBJ1-2
ASSLSSGGLEGYT
>.|TRBV6-5|TRBJ2-5
ASSRGGEQETQY
>.|TRBV7-9|TRBJ2-7
ASSLPQGRIEYEQY